These 29 T cell receptor beta chains were sequenced from one sample in a study of OX40 agonist ivuxolimab in advanced cancers. The assay was immunoSEQ multiplex PCR, and TCRdb's table has in-frame clones only and misses some. Of about 98,000 clones in the sample, less than 90% were seen once. Sequenced material: CD4+ or CD8+ T cells sorted from blood, taken in a trial of the OX40 agonist ivuxolimab. These receptors were collected from an adult with an advanced solid tumor such as melanoma, head and neck, liver or kidney cancer.

J is TRBJ2-1 and V is TRBV27; D possibly matches TRBD1 or TRBD2 (5 bases each). Germline values: CDR1 MNHEY, CDR2 SMNVEV (reference sequence). The CDR3 contains 14 residues. The ends were cut back, 5 bases at V and 3 bases at J, with 11 bases in the middle. The CDR3: CASSRGALYNEQFF. The DNA for the CDR3 is TGTGCCAGCAGTCGAGGGGCCCTCTACAATGAGCAGTTCTTC.

The rearrangement uses TRBV7-2 and TRBJ2-1, with D possibly matching TRBD2 (6 bases). This CDR3 is built from 15 residues. Looked up from germline, CDR1 is SGHTA and CDR2 is FQGNSA. V lost 5 bases, J lost 5 bases, and 16 bases lay in between. The CDR3 coding sequence is TGTGCCAGCAGCCTTAGCGGCCAGGGTAACAATGAGCAGTTCTTC. This gives the protein CASSLSGQGNNEQFF. The full variable domain, with the rest looked up from reference TRBV7-2 and TRBJ2-1, is GAGVSQSPSNKVTEKGKDVELRCDPISGHTALYWYRQSLGQGLEFLIYFQGNSAPDKSGLPSDRFSAERTGGSVSTLTIQRTQQEDSAVYLCASSLSGQGNNEQFFGPGTRLTVL.

This chain links TRBV9 with TRBJ1-3, with D uncertain. The V end lost 4 bases, the J end lost 1 base, and 6 bases lay between the germline ends. CDR1 is SGDLS and CDR2 is YYNGEE in the germline V gene. This CDR3 comprises 13 residues. The CDR3 here is CASSPLSGNTIYF. The CDR3 bases are TGTGCCAGCAGCCCCTTATCTGGAAACACCATATATTTT.

The V and J genes are TRBV7-9 and TRBJ2-3; 10 bases fit TRBD2. The germline CDR1 and CDR2 sequences are SEHNR and FQNEAQ (reference sequence). The CDR3 contains 18 residues. V gave up 6 bases and J gave up 0 bases; unmatched junction bases: 12. The CDR3 sequence is CASRPTSGTRRSTDTQYF. The CDR3 DNA sequence: TGTGCCAGCAGACCCACTAGCGGGACGAGGAGGAGCACAGATACGCAGTATTTT.

The chain couples TRBV28 to TRBJ1-5, with 8 bases lining up with TRBD1. V lost 10 bases and J lost 7; bases outside the gene matches: 15. This CDR3 has 15 amino acids. CDR1 and CDR2 (germline): MDHEN, SYDVKM. CDR3 bases: TGTGCCACCCTAGGGGACAGGCTAAATTCCCAGCCCCAGCATTTT. Translation gives CATLGDRLNSQPQHF.

The chain couples TRBV5-7 to TRBJ2-7; D unclear. TRBV5-7 is known as an ORF, though its function is uncertain. The CDR3 runs 12 residues. Trimming stripped 3 bases from V and 3 bases from J, with 7 bases between. CDR3 nucleotides: TGTGCCAGCAGCTCTTGGATCTACGAGCAGTACTTC. As protein: CASSSWIYEQYF.

The chain couples TRBV7-2 to TRBJ2-7, with 8 bases aligning to TRBD1. Losses at the gene ends were 3 bases for V and 5 bases for J; bases not matched to a gene: 6. Germline lookup yields CDR1 SGHTA and CDR2 FQGNSA. This CDR3 comprises 14 residues. The CDR3 nucleotides read TGTGCCAGCAGCTTCCGACAGGGGAGCCACGAGCAGTACTTC. Translated: CASSFRQGSHEQYF.

The chain joins TRBV28 to TRBJ2-6; 7 bases agree with TRBD1. Per the germline V gene, CDR1 is MDHEN and CDR2 is SYDVKM. J gave up 0 bases and V 4 bases, and 3 bases lay outside the gene matches. The CDR3 contains 16 residues. The CDR3 sequence: CASSSTGDSGANVLTF. CDR3 in DNA: TGTGCCAGCAGTTCCACAGGGGACTCTGGGGCCAACGTCCTGACTTTC.

The chain carries TRBV6-5 and TRBJ1-3; 7 bases match TRBD1. This CDR3 has 16 residues. Germline values: CDR1 MNHEY, CDR2 SVGAGI. The ends lost 4 bases at V and 0 bases at J; junction bases unmatched: 6. As DNA, the CDR3 is TGTGCCAGCAGTTCGCGGGGACAGAACTCTGGAAACACCATATATTTT. It encodes CASSSRGQNSGNTIYF.

The genes are TRBV6-5 and TRBJ1-2; TRBD1 matches at 7 bases. This CDR3 region has 13 residues. Germline V gene data show CDR1 as MNHEY and CDR2 as SVGAGI. Trimming at V came to 5 bases and at J to 3 bases, leaving 3 bases not matched to a gene. The DNA for the CDR3 is TGTGCCAGCAGTACCGACAGGGACTATGGCTACACCTTC. Its protein product is CASSTDRDYGYTF.

V gene TRBV6-4 combines with J gene TRBJ2-1; the match to TRBD2 covers 12 bases. CDR3 length: 14 amino acids. V was clipped by 4 bases and J by 9 bases; unmatched bases: 4. Germline-derived CDR1 and CDR2 are MRHNA and SNTAGT. The CDR3 coding sequence is TGTGCCAGCAGTGGACTAGCGGGAGCCAGTGAGCAGTTCTTC. Protein sequence: CASSGLAGASEQFF.

The chain couples TRBV6-1 to TRBJ1-6; D may be TRBD1 (6 bases). CDR3 length: 15 residues. V lost 7 bases and J 7 bases, leaving 17 bases between the germline ends. Germline-derived CDR1 and CDR2 are MNHNS and SASEGT. The CDR3 loop is CASTELGAWNSPLHF. The CDR3 nucleotides are TGTGCCAGCACCGAGCTGGGGGCGTGGAATTCACCCCTCCACTTT.

The chain employs TRBV5-1 and TRBJ2-2; D might be TRBD2 (5 bases). Trimming removed 0 bases from V and 0 bases from J, with 6 bases in between. The germline gives CDR1 SGHRS, CDR2 YFSETQ. The CDR3 is made up of 15 amino acids. CDR3 coding DNA: TGCGCCAGCAGCTTGGGGCGGGCGAACACCGGGGAGCTGTTTTTT. Translated: CASSLGRANTGELFF.

This rearrangement joins TRBV29-1 to TRBJ2-2, with 7 bases aligning to TRBD2. This CDR3 comprises 14 residues. The germline gives CDR1 SQVTM, CDR2 ANQGSEA. V was clipped by 7 bases and J by 1 base; unmatched bases: 6. The CDR3 nucleotides are TGCAGCGCAGGCCAGCGGGAGAACACCGGGGAGCTGTTTTTT. It translates to CSAGQRENTGELFF.

The V and J genes are TRBV7-9 and TRBJ2-2; possibly TRBD1 or TRBD2 for D (6 bases each). The germline V and J ends were trimmed by 1 base and 1 base, with 10 bases remaining between them. CDR1 SEHNR and CDR2 FQNEAQ come from the germline V gene (reference sequence). This CDR3 has 16 residues. The CDR3 DNA follows: TGTGCCAGCAGCTTAGGAGGAGGGGGGAACACCGGGGAGCTGTTTTTT. It is translated as CASSLGGGGNTGELFF.

V usage is TRBV27 and J usage is TRBJ2-1; TRBD1 aligns across 9 bases. Germline V gene sequence: CDR1 MNHEY, CDR2 SMNVEV (reference sequence). There are 21 residues in the CDR3. The V and J ends lost 3 bases and 2 bases, in that order; junction bases with no gene match: 20. CDR3 coding DNA: TGTGCCAGCAGTTTTGCGCAATTTACCGGGACAGGGATTTTAACCTACAATGAGCAGTTCTTC. Translated: CASSFAQFTGTGILTYNEQFF.

The J gene is TRBJ1-5, the V gene TRBV7-2, with D hard to call. This CDR3 has 15 residues. Germline lookup yields CDR1 SGHTA and CDR2 FQGNSA. Trimming removed 0 bases at V and 7 bases at J, with 13 bases between. CDR3 sequence (DNA): TGTGCCAGCAGCTTAGCTGGTTCAACGGGACAGCCCCAGCATTTT. Translated, it gives CASSLAGSTGQPQHF. Full variable domain (missing parts from reference TRBV7-2 and TRBJ1-5): GAGVSQSPSNKVTEKGKDVELRCDPISGHTALYWYRQSLGQGLEFLIYFQGNSAPDKSGLPSDRFSAERTGGSVSTLTIQRTQQEDSAVYLCASSLAGSTGQPQHFGDGTRLSIL.

The rearrangement joins TRBV7-2 to TRBJ2-7; 9 positions agree with TRBD1. The CDR3 spans 14 residues. J gave up 2 bases and V 5 bases, and 4 bases lay outside the gene matches. Per germline, CDR1 SGHTA and CDR2 FQGNSA. CDR3 coding DNA: TGTGCCAGCAGCCGACAGGGGGGGACCTACGAGCAGTACTTC. Protein product: CASSRQGGTYEQYF.

The chain is built from TRBV7-2 and TRBJ2-7; weak D call: TRBD1 (5 bases). The ends were cut back, 2 bases at V and 6 bases at J, with 11 bases in the middle. Germline lookup yields CDR1 SGHTA and CDR2 FQGNSA. The CDR3 spans 13 residues. CDR3 nucleotides: TGTGCCAGCAGCTTAAACGCAGGGTCCGAGCAGTACGTC. The encoded protein is CASSLNAGSEQYV.

This clone was seen only once. The V gene is TRBV2, the J gene TRBJ1-6; 9 bases are a match to TRBD1. This CDR3 contains 16 residues. In germline, CDR1 is SNHLY, CDR2 FYNNEI. Unmatched junction bases numbered 10, after V lost 4 bases and J lost 9 bases. Here the CDR3 reads CASSGRGQGGGSPLHF. For the CDR3, the DNA is TGTGCCAGCAGTGGACGGGGACAGGGCGGAGGTTCACCCCTCCACTTT.

The chain links TRBV5-1 to TRBJ2-5; 10 nucleotides agree with TRBD2. Germline assignment: CDR1 SGHRS and CDR2 YFSETQ. The CDR3 has 17 amino acids. The J segment lost 5 bases and the V segment lost 0 bases, leaving 10 bases of the junction unmatched. CDR3 sequence reads: CASSLDPPSGRGETQYF. As DNA, the CDR3 is TGCGCCAGCAGCTTGGATCCTCCGAGCGGGAGGGGTGAGACCCAGTACTTC.

This chain joins TRBV5-8 and TRBJ1-2; unclear D gene. CDR1 is SGHTS, CDR2 YDEGEE, per germline. CDR3 length: 13 residues. V gave up 1 base and J gave up 7 bases, with 11 bases separating them. CDR3 nucleotide sequence: TGTGCCAGCAGCTTGCGGCCCCCGGGTGGCTACACCTTC. Its translation is CASSLRPPGGYTF.

The chain uses TRBV10-3 and TRBJ1-2; D might be TRBD1 (6 bases). Trimming removed 4 bases from V and 5 bases from J, with 8 bases in between. Per germline, CDR1 ENHRY and CDR2 SYGVKD. This CDR3 is built from 12 residues. CDR3 sequence: CAISGGHYGYTF. DNA for the CDR3: TGTGCCATCAGTGGGGGGCATTATGGCTACACCTTC.

The J gene is TRBJ2-2, the V gene TRBV2; 7 bases line up with TRBD1. Unmatched junction bases numbered 4, after V lost 10 bases and J lost 5 bases. The CDR3 is 12 amino acids. CDR1 is SNHLY, CDR2 FYNNEI, per germline. The CDR3, as DNA: TGTGCCACGGGACAGCAGACCGGGGAGCTGTTTTTT. This translates into CATGQQTGELFF.

The chain's CDR3 is CASSERGSGNTIYF. The CDR3 DNA sequence: TGTGCCAGCAGTGAAAGGGGGTCAGGAAACACCATATATTTT. The chain combines TRBV2 with TRBJ1-3; D possibly corresponds to TRBD1 (6 bases). The germline gives CDR1 SNHLY, CDR2 FYNNEI. V lost 2 bases, J lost 4 bases, and 9 bases lay in between. The CDR3 is 14 amino acids.

This clone was observed a single time. V and J are TRBV7-9 and TRBJ1-2; 7 bases match TRBD1. Germline CDR1 and CDR2: SEHNR and FQNEAQ (reference sequence). V lost 3 bases to trimming and J lost 6 bases; unmatched junction nucleotides: 1. CDR3 length equals 12 residues. The CDR3 is CASSFGTDGYTF. The CDR3 nucleotides are TGTGCCAGCAGCTTCGGGACAGATGGCTACACCTTC.

The rearrangement links TRBV6-1 to TRBJ2-2; 10 bases match TRBD2. The CDR3 length is 15 residues. J was trimmed by 3 bases and V by 4 bases; bases with no gene match: 2. The germline V gene has CDR1 MNHNS and CDR2 SASEGT. The CDR3 here is CASSGLAGDTGELFF. The CDR3 DNA sequence: TGTGCCAGCAGTGGGCTAGCGGGGGACACCGGGGAGCTGTTTTTT.

This chain connects TRBV19 to TRBJ1-5; D is unresolved. CDR1 and CDR2 (germline): LNHDA, SQIVND (reference sequence). The CDR3 runs 19 residues. V was trimmed by 8 bases and J by 0 bases, leaving 26 bases between them. In nucleotides, the CDR3 is TGTGCCAGTTCTAGTAAAGTTCACAGCGATCATTATAGCAATCAGCCCCAGCATTTT. Translating it yields CASSSKVHSDHYSNQPQHF.

The rearrangement joins TRBV4-3 to TRBJ1-5, with D possibly being TRBD1 (5 bases). Germline V gene data show CDR1 as LGHNA and CDR2 as YSLEER. The CDR3 totals 14 residues. V was pared by 0 bases and J by 7 bases, with 10 bases between. The CDR3 spells CASSQDRVQQPQHF. The CDR3 DNA reads as TGCGCCAGCAGCCAAGACAGGGTCCAACAGCCCCAGCATTTT.